The TCR beta chain described here comes from a study of human T cells and chemical hapten exposure. A single record per CDR3 protein comes from TCRdb applying MiXCR to the RACE reads. The sample lists around 75,000 distinct CDR3 sequences, over 9.5% seen once, with about 3.7% in the top ten. The CDR3 spans 14 residues. Germline assignment: CDR1 MNHEY and CDR2 SVGAGI. Trimming stripped 3 bases from V and 4 bases from J, with 12 bases between. Time point reported: patch test 1, 2 weeks after DPC sensitization. Treatment given: therapeutic diphenylcyclopropenone sensitization with weekly scalp DPC. This clonotype was picked up a small number of times. Its antigen is currently unknown. Whole-study results and caveats: Expanded TCR sets contained significantly more large CDR3 similarity clusters than controls.

The chain joins TRBV6-5 to TRBJ1-2; no firm D call. The sequence was collected from a woman aged 55-70 years with alopecia areata. Some clones in this sample may be carry-over from other donors' samples. The sequencing used whole blood, collected in connection with sensitization to the hapten diphenylcyclopropenone (DPC). The CDR3 DNA follows: TGTGCCAGCAGTTATAGGAGCATCGCCTATGGCTACACCTTC. The encoded protein is CASSYRSIAYGYTF.